This T cell receptor beta chain came from a study of blood T cell repertoires in COVID-19. Study summary: Samples taken during acute and convalescent COVID-19 were collected in the United States, Italy and Spain.

As originally analysed: Researchers report that nucleated cell counts were estimated from reference gene primer amplification. The data were produced by immunoSEQ multiplex PCR, yet TCRdb's version contains in-frame clones alone and is incomplete. V and J calls and clone size follow that table, whereas D and trimming were derived from the DNA. The sample consists of around 200,000 clones, 87% of them appearing once. Trimming cost V 6 bases and J 11 bases, with 19 bases left between them. The CDR3 loop spans 13 amino acids. Participant ages covered about 18 to 89 years across about two dozen US areas. Researchers sorted participants into cohorts using their self-reported clinical history.

The chain uses TRBV23-1 and TRBJ1-1; D gene uncertain. TRBV23-1 is noted as an ORF with a role that remains uncertain. The TCR was taken from a man aged 18 to 29 with acute COVID-19. Sequenced input: PBMCs or T cells enriched from blood (not recorded which). CDR3 region: CASSPRNRGVAFF. The CDR3 nucleotides read TGCGCCAGCAGCCCACGGAACCGGGGAGTGGCTTTCTTT.